These 15 T cell receptor beta chains were sequenced from one sample in a study of T cells in Graves' hyperthyroidism and ophthalmopathy. TCR beta CDR3 regions were amplified from RNA. Initially, a first-round RT-PCR of the TCR CDR3 employed the HTBI primer set. TCRdb reprocessed the multiplex PCR reads with MiXCR, giving one entry per CDR3 protein. The sample shows under 550,000 distinct CDR3 sequences, roughly an eighth of them seen only once. The sample consisted of blood. The origin of the receptors is a woman aged 18-29 years with Graves' hyperthyroidism.

This clonotype came up many times. The chain carries TRBV7-2 and TRBJ1-3; a possible D gene is TRBD1 (6 bases). V was pared by 5 bases and J by 1 base, with 18 bases between. CDR1 is SGHTA and CDR2 is FQGNSA in the germline V gene. The CDR3 spans 17 residues. The CDR3 region has the DNA TGTGCCAGCAGCGGACAGCCCTTTCTTGGGTCTGGAAACACCATATATTTT. It codes for CASSGQPFLGSGNTIYF.

This clonotype was seen many times. V is TRBV20-1 and J is TRBJ2-3; the match to TRBD2 covers 7 bases. This CDR3 region has 15 residues. CDR1 is DFQATT and CDR2 is SNEGSKA in the germline V gene (reference sequence). Unmatched junction bases numbered 12, after V lost 6 bases and J lost 3 bases. The DNA for the CDR3 is TGCAGTGCCAACGACGGACTAGTTAGGACAGATACGCAGTATTTT. This gives the protein CSANDGLVRTDTQYF.

A few counts support this clonotype. The V gene is TRBV27, the J gene TRBJ2-7; D tentatively reads TRBD1 or TRBD2 (6 bases each). Per germline, CDR1 MNHEY and CDR2 SMNVEV (reference sequence). V lost 3 bases to trimming and J lost 0 bases, with 12 bases between them. The CDR3 is made up of 15 amino acids. CDR3 nucleotides: TGTGCCAGCAGTTTTCGGGGGCTGGGCTCCTACGAGCAGTACTTC. Translated: CASSFRGLGSYEQYF.

This clonotype was counted only a few times. The chain joins TRBV28 to TRBJ1-4; 8 nucleotides align to TRBD1. Germline CDR1 is MDHEN and CDR2 is SYDVKM. The V and J ends lost 6 bases and 6 bases, in that order; junction bases with no gene match: 12. CDR3 length: 16 amino acids. CDR3 nucleotides: TGTGCCAGCAGCAACCAGGGCCAGGGGGCTTATGAAAAACTGTTTTTT. Translation: CASSNQGQGAYEKLFF.

The table lists this clonotype with a few counts. The chain employs TRBV20-1 and TRBJ2-7, with unresolved D. CDR1 and CDR2 (germline): DFQATT, SNEGSKA (reference sequence). The ends were cut back, 2 bases at V and 4 bases at J, with 6 bases in the middle. This CDR3 comprises 11 residues. The CDR3 here is CSARLGYEQYF. The CDR3 DNA reads TGCAGTGCTAGATTGGGTTACGAGCAGTACTTC.

The chain links TRBV7-9 to TRBJ2-7, with D tentatively TRBD1 (5 bases). With 2 bases removed from V and 2 bases from J, the gap between germline ends came to 13 bases. The V gene's germline CDR1 is SEHNR and CDR2 FQNEAQ (reference sequence). This CDR3 spans 15 amino acids. The DNA for the CDR3 is TGTGCCAGCAGCTTAAGGAACAGGCCTACCTACGAGCAGTACTTC. Its translation is CASSLRNRPTYEQYF.

The chain recombines TRBV3-1 with TRBJ1-6, with unresolved D. Germline values: CDR1 LGHDT, CDR2 YNNKEL (reference sequence). The germline V and J ends were trimmed by 7 bases and 14 bases, with 21 bases remaining between them. The CDR3 contains 14 residues. This CDR3 reads CASTSFPSSETLHF. DNA of the CDR3: TGTGCCAGCACCAGTTTTCCATCTTCGGAAACCCTCCACTTT.

This clonotype was counted a few times. This sequence joins TRBV7-2 and TRBJ2-4; 15 bases match TRBD2. The CDR3 spans 20 residues. Germline V lookup: CDR1 SGHTA, CDR2 FQGNSA. V dropped 4 bases and J dropped 0; count of bases not matched to a gene: 10. The CDR3 is CASSSTPGLAGGLAKNIQYF. In DNA, the CDR3 is TGTGCCAGCAGCTCCACACCGGGACTAGCGGGAGGTCTAGCCAAAAACATTCAGTACTTC.

As for this clonotype: A single base separates this from a much larger clone, so it may be a read error. V and J are TRBV9 and TRBJ2-1; 12 nucleotides match TRBD2. The CDR3 has 16 residues. Looked up from germline, CDR1 is SGDLS and CDR2 is YYNGEE. The CDR3 region has the DNA TGTGCCGGCAGCGCACCACTAGCGGGAGGTAGCAATGAGCAGTTCTTC. Translation gives CAGSAPLAGGSNEQFF.

This clonotype appeared many times. The V call is TRBV30, the J call TRBJ1-2; TRBD1 aligns across 8 bases. The trim removed 4 bases at V and 6 bases at J, leaving 10 bases unmatched. CDR1 is GTSNPN and CDR2 is SVGIG in the germline V gene (reference sequence). This CDR3 has 14 amino acids. CDR3 bases: TGTGCCTGGAATGCCTTACAGGGGGTGCATGGCTACACCTTC. Its protein is CAWNALQGVHGYTF.

Many counts were recorded for this clonotype. The chain combines TRBV29-1 with TRBJ2-1; 8 bases fit TRBD1. The CDR3 consists of 16 residues. The germline CDR1 and CDR2 sequences are SQVTM and ANQGSEA. The V gene end was trimmed by 0 bases and the J gene end by 7 bases; junction bases not matched to a gene: 11. CDR3 in amino acids: CSVEDDGQGTGNEQFF. The CDR3 nucleotides read TGCAGCGTTGAAGACGACGGACAGGGAACGGGGAATGAGCAGTTCTTC.

Many counts were recorded for this clonotype. The rearrangement links TRBV7-9 to TRBJ2-7; possibly TRBD1 for D (6 bases). The CDR3 is 13 residues long. Germline V gene sequence: CDR1 SEHNR, CDR2 FQNEAQ (reference sequence). V was pared by 6 bases and J by 4 bases, with 13 bases between. The CDR3 nucleotides are TGTGCCAGCAGAGGGGGAGCTGGTTACGAGCAGTACTTC. It specifies CASRGGAGYEQYF.

There are many counts of this clonotype. The chain carries TRBV30 and TRBJ1-1, with a tentative D call TRBD1 (6 bases). The CDR3 is 13 residues long. Deletions cut 2 bases from V and 6 bases from J, with 13 bases between. Germline assignment: CDR1 GTSNPN and CDR2 SVGIG (reference sequence). This CDR3 is CAWSPARGSEAFF. CDR3 coding DNA: TGTGCCTGGAGTCCCGCCAGGGGATCTGAAGCTTTCTTT.

This clonotype was seen repeatedly, ten times or more. The genes are TRBV20-1 and TRBJ2-3, with D maybe TRBD2 (6 bases). Germline V CDR1 and CDR2: DFQATT, SNEGSKA (reference sequence). This CDR3 has 17 residues. V dropped 0 bases and J dropped 5 bases, with 21 bases sitting between them. CDR3 coding DNA: TGCAGTGCTAGAGAGGCAACTAGCCCCTTTTATGGAGATACGCAGTATTTT. Its translation is CSAREATSPFYGDTQYF.

This clonotype was observed a handful of times. The chain links TRBV4-1 to TRBJ1-4; TRBD1 matches at 7 bases. With 0 bases clipped from V and 6 bases from J, the junction kept 7 bases outside the gene matches. The CDR3 totals 16 residues. CDR1 and CDR2 from the germline V gene are MGHRA and YSYEKL. The CDR3 sequence: CASSQEGGSPDEKLFF. The CDR3 DNA sequence: TGCGCCAGCAGCCAAGAAGGGGGCAGTCCAGATGAAAAACTGTTTTTT.